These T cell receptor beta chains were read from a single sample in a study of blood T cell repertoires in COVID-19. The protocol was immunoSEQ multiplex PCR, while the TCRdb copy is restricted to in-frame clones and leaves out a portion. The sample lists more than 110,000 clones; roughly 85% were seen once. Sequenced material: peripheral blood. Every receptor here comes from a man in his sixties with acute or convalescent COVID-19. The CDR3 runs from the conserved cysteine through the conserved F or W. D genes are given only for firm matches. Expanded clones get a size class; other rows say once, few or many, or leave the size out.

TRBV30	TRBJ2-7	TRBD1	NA	CALNRGAYEQYF	TGTGCCTTAAACAGGGGCGCCTACGAGCAGTACTTC
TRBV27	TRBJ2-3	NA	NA	CASSLGDVLGRSDTQYF	TGTGCCAGCAGTTTAGGGGATGTCTTGGGGCGGTCAGATACGCAGTATTTT
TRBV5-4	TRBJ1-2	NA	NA	CASSSKQGTGYTF	TGTGCCAGCAGCTCCAAGCAGGGGACCGGCTACACCTTC
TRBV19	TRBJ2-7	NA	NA	CASRDWSSYEQYF	TGTGCCAGCCGGGACTGGAGCTCCTACGAGCAGTACTTC
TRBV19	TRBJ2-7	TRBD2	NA	CATRGGAYEQYF	TGTGCCACCCGGGGGGGGGCCTACGAGCAGTACTTC
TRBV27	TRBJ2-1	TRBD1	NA	CASSQSRAGTGGFNEQFF	TGTGCCAGCAGTCAAAGCCGGGCCGGGACAGGGGGCTTCAATGAGCAGTTCTTC
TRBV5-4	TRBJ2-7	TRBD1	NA	CASSYRGDYEQYF	TGTGCCAGCAGCTACAGGGGAGACTACGAGCAGTACTTC
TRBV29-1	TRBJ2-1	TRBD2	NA	CSGQPGLAGEGQFF	TGCAGCGGTCAACCGGGACTAGCGGGAGAGGGCCAGTTCTTC
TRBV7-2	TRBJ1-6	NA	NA	CASSPGGSPLHF	TGTGCCAGCAGCCCGGGGGGCTCACCCCTCCACTTT
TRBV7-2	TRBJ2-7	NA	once	CASSFDNGEQYF	TGTGCCAGCAGCTTCGACAATGGCGAGCAGTACTTC
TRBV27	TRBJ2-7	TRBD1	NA	CASSLWGTGANEQYF	TGTGCCAGCAGTTTATGGGGGACAGGGGCGAACGAGCAGTACTTC
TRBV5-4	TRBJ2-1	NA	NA	CASSSTEQGYGFF	TGTGCCAGCAGTTCGACCGAGCAGGGCTACGGGTTCTTC
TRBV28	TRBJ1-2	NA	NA	CASSSGTRLGYTF	TGTGCCAGCAGTTCCGGGACACGGCTTGGCTACACCTTC
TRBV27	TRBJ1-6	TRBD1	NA	CASSLSTGAAYNSPLHF	TGTGCCAGCAGTTTATCTACAGGGGCAGCATATAATTCACCCCTCCACTTT
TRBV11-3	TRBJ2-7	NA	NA	CASSDSSYEQYF	TGTGCCAGCAGCGACAGCTCCTACGAGCAGTACTTC
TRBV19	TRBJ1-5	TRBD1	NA	CASSMQGVKDQPQHF	TGTGCCAGTAGTATGCAGGGGGTGAAGGACCAGCCCCAGCATTTT